This T cell receptor beta chain was sequenced during a study of T cells in Graves' hyperthyroidism and ophthalmopathy (dated by TCRdb to about 2019). Regarding the research as a whole: Peripheral blood was sampled at the time of initial diagnosis, prior to any treatment. After blood sampling, hyperthyroidism patients were treated with methimazole at a starting dose of 30 mg daily, and ophthalmopathy patients were treated with high-dose intravenous methylprednisolone. In addition, the study compared T-cell repertoires in thyroid tissue and in blood from a handful of Graves' hyperthyroidism patients. The paper describes TCR Vbeta CDR3 sequencing of 120 to 150 peripheral blood samples, made up of about 41 ophthalmopathy patients, 70 to 75 hyperthyroidism patients and approximately 17 progressor patients. TCR V-J signatures able to tell the groups apart were searched for in a discovery cohort of approximately 95 patients, of whom 43 had Graves' ophthalmopathy and some 60 had stable Graves' hyperthyroidism. An independent validation cohort of fewer than 20 hyperthyroidism patients and 17 patients who later progressed to ophthalmopathy tested prospective prediction of ophthalmopathy. The roughly 99 discovery patients were divided at random into training and test sets in a 7:3 ratio.

The TCR beta CDR3 regions were amplified from RNA transcripts. The first round of RT-PCR for the TCR CDR3 was performed with the HTBI primer set and the Qiagen OneStep RT-PCR kit. A second multiplex PCR round built the libraries, followed by size selection and purification. Paired-end sequencing of the libraries was performed with 100 bp reads on an Illumina HiSeq2000. The study's processing was this. SOAPnuke was used to process the raw data, throwing out any read that contained adapters or uncalled bases, had a mean Phred below 15, or lacked an exact constant-primer or identifier match. COPE v1.2.5 was used to merge the high-quality paired reads, and each unique nucleotide sequence was defined as a clonotype. MiTCR v1.1 was used to align clonotypes to the IMGT TRBV, TRBD and TRBJ reference segments. Analysis was restricted to V-J combinations with a frequency above 0.0001, which covered roughly 99% of repertoires. A TCS score was defined as the ratio of F50 (clonal expansion) to E x V (chaos), with BLOSUM62-based TCRdist applied between CDR3 peptides within each V-J. Welch's t-statistics and random forest reduced around 510 V-J features to 13, which were used in a naive Bayes classifier (R e1071). TCRdb reran the public reads through fastp at Q25 and MiXCR, keeping productive beta chains. Every entry covers one CDR3 protein and lists the most common genes and DNA from its rows. TCRdb, not the original authors, processed these V and J calls. In all, the sample holds 300,000 to 450,000 distinct CDR3 sequences, and around an eighth of those were seen once. Jointly, the top ten make up roughly 20% of the sample.

Hyperthyroidism patients were newly diagnosed, with disease duration under 2 months, and aged 18 to 65 years. Patients with uncontrolled infections, other autoimmune diseases, pregnancy or lactation were excluded. Diagnoses were based on clinical symptoms, serum thyroxine and TRAb, thyroid ultrasound and orbital computed tomography. Blood from progressor patients was drawn when they were first diagnosed with hyperthyroidism, before any ophthalmopathy symptoms appeared. PBMCs were separated from approximately 10 ml of fresh peripheral blood using Ficoll-Paque density gradient centrifugation. Progressor patients were first diagnosed with Graves' hyperthyroidism and then developed ophthalmopathy during follow-up. Total RNA was extracted using Trizol reagent, and RNA quality was assessed on an Agilent 2100 Bioanalyzer. As to this clonotype: This receptor's antigen is unknown. Base quality data are lacking; no much larger clone is found one base away.

Study-wide findings and limitations: Most expanded thyroid clonotypes (frequency above 0.001) were also detected in blood, a finding suggesting that blood repertoires may reflect thyroid immune responses. A 13 V-J signature model separated ophthalmopathy from stable hyperthyroidism, with around 90% sensitivity and 81.08% specificity in cross-validation and 80%/75% in testing. Sample size was not statistically predetermined, and investigators were not blinded to group allocation. In validation, the model predicted progression to ophthalmopathy a median of roughly six months before onset, with around 70% sensitivity and nearly 75% specificity.

There are 16 amino acids in the CDR3, from cysteine to phenylalanine inclusive. The sequence is cut down to CDR3 DNA, 48 bases in frame from base 1. Per the germline V gene, ENHRY is the CDR1 and SYGVKD is the CDR2. Between the V and J ends, shortened by 0 bases and 0 bases respectively, the junction contains 10 bases. The specimen sequenced was blood. The sequence came from a man aged 25-45 years with Graves' hyperthyroidism that later progressed to Graves' ophthalmopathy. The chain is assembled from TRBV10-3 and TRBJ2-3; tentative D gene TRBD2, with 7 bases matching. The DNA is TGTGCCATCAGTGAGTCAGGGGGGGGAAGCACAGATACGCAGTATTTT. Its coded protein is CAISESGGGSTDTQYF.